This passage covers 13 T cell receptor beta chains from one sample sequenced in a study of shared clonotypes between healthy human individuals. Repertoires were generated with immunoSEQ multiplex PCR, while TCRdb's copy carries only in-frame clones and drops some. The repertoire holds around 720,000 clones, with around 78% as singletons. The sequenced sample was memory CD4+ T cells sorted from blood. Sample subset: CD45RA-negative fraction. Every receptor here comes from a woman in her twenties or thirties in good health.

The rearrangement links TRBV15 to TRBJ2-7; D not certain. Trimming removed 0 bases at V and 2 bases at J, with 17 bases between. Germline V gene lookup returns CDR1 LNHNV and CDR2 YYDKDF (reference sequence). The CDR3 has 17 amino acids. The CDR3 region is CATSRDFPGPPTYEQYF. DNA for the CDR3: TGTGCCACCAGCAGAGATTTTCCAGGCCCCCCTACCTACGAGCAGTACTTC.

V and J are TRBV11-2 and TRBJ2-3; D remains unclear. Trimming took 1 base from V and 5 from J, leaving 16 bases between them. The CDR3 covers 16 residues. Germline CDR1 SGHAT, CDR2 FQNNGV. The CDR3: CASSLGRGVSGDTQYF. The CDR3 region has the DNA TGTGCCAGCAGCTTAGGCAGAGGAGTATCCGGAGATACGCAGTATTTT.

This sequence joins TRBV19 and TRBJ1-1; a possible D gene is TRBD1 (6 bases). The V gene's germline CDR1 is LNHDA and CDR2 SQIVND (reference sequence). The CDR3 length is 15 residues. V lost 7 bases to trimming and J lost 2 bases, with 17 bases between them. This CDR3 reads CASKLSGGHNTEAFF. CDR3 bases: TGTGCCAGTAAGCTCTCCGGGGGGCACAACACTGAAGCTTTCTTT.

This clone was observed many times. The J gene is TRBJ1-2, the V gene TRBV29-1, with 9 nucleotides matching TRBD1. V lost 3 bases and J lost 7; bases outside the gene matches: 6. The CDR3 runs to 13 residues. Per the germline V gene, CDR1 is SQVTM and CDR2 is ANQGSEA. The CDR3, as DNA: TGCAGCGTTGATGAGGACAGGGGCCTTGGCTACACCTTC. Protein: CSVDEDRGLGYTF.

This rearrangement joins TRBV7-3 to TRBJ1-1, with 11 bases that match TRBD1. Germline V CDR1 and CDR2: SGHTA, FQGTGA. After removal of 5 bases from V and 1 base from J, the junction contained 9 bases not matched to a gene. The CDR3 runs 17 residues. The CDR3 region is CASSHKGQGVSNTEAFF. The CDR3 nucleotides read TGTGCCAGCAGCCACAAGGGACAGGGGGTATCGAACACTGAAGCTTTCTTT.

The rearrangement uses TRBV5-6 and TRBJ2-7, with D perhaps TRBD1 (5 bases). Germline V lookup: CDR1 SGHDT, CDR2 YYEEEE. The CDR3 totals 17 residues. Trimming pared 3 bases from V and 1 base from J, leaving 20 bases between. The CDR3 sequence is CASSSGPAVHTSYEQYF. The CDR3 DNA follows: TGTGCCAGCAGCTCAGGGCCGGCAGTGCACACATCCTACGAGCAGTACTTC.

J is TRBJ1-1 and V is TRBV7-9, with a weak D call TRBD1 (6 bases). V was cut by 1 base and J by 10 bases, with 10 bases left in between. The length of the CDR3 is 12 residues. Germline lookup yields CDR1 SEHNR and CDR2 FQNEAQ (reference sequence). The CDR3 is CASSLEQGRAFF. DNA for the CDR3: TGTGCCAGCAGCTTAGAACAGGGTAGAGCTTTCTTT.

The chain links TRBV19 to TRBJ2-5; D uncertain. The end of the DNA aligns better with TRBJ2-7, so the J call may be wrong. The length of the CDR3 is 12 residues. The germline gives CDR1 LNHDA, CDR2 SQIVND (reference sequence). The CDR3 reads CASSRHRYEQYF. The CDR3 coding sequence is TGTGCCAGTAGTCGACATCGCTACGAGCAGTACTTC.

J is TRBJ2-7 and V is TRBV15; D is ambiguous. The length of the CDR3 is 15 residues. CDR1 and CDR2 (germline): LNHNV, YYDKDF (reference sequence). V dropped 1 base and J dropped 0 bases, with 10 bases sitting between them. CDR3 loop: CATSRGGTSSYEQYF. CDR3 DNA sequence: TGTGCCACCAGCAGAGGGGGAACGAGCTCCTACGAGCAGTACTTC.

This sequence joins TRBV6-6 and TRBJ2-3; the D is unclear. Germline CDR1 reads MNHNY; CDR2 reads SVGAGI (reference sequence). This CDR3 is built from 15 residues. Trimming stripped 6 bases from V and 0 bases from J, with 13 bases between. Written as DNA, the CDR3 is TGTGCCAGCAGCCCCCGCAGACCCAGCACAGATACGCAGTATTTT. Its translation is CASSPRRPSTDTQYF.

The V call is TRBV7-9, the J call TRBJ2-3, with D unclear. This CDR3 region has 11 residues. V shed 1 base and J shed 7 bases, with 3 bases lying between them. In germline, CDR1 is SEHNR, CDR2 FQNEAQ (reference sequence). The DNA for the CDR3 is TGTGCCAGCAGCTTAGAGAATACGCAGTATTTT. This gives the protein CASSLENTQYF.

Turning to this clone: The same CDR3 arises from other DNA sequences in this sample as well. The CDR3, as DNA: TGCGCCAGCAGCCCTCAGGGGACTGGAAACACCATATATTTT. It translates to CASSPQGTGNTIYF. The chain is built from TRBV5-1 and TRBJ1-3, with D perhaps TRBD1 (6 bases). Germline CDR1 and CDR2: SGHRS and YFSETQ. The length of the CDR3 is 14 residues. V lost 4 bases, J lost 2 bases, and 10 bases lay in between.

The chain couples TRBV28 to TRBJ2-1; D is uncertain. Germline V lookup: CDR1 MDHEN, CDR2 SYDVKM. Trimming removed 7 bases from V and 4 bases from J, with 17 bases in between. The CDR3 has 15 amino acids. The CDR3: CASNLLHDTYNEQFF. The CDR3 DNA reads TGTGCCAGCAACCTCCTACACGACACTTACAATGAGCAGTTCTTC.